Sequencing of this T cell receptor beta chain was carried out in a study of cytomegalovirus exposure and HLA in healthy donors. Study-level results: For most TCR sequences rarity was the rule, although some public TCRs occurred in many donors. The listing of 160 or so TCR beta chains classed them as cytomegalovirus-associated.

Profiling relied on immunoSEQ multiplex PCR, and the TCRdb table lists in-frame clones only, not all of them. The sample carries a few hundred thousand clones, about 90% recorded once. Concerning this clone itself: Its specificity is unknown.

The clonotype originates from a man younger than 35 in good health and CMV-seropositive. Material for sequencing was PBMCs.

CDR3 protein: CASSLAGGEQFF. The CDR3 DNA is TGTGCCAGCAGCTTAGCGGGTGGGGAGCAGTTCTTC. The genes are TRBV7-2 and TRBJ2-1; D unclear. Germline CDR1 reads SGHTA; CDR2 reads FQGNSA. Trimming cost V 0 bases and J 10 bases, with 7 bases left between them. The CDR3 extends over 12 amino acids.